Described below is a single T cell receptor (beta chain) sequence and its context. Its antigen target is currently unknown. Base qualities are not recorded, but no much larger clone differs from it by a single base. The junction shows trimming of 7 bases on V and 2 bases on J, and the gene matches do not reach 3 bases of it. CDR1 and CDR2, per the germline V gene, are SNHLY and FYNNEI. Inclusive of the bounding cysteine and phenylalanine, the CDR3 is 13 residues long. Of all the DNA, just the CDR3 is kept, 39 bases in frame from base 1. The cohort consisted of 600 to 700 healthy bone marrow donors. Cohort members were all nominally healthy when sampled, although unrecorded immune exposures were likely present. The donor was CMV seropositive and belonged to the group of some 290 seropositive cohort members. A peripheral blood sample was collected from each donor, and TCR beta sequencing was performed on peripheral blood mononuclear cells. Genomic DNA extraction from the blood cell samples was performed with the Qiagen DNeasy Blood Extraction Kit.

The sample is drawn from a study of cytomegalovirus exposure and HLA in healthy donors (dated by TCRdb to about 2017). As for the study more broadly: In an earlier analysis of roughly 500 of the donors, approximately 300 Gb of sequence data and 90 million to 130 million unique TCR beta sequences from about 190 million T cells were reported. The aim of the study was to test whether cataloging public T cell receptors could identify signatures of past pathogen exposure. Of the roughly 390 genotyped donors, more than 75% were placed in the genetic ancestry cluster associated with self-reported Caucasian donors. HLA typing covered class I and class II loci at four-digit resolution. Roughly 290 gigabases of sequencing data and about 92 million unique TCR sequences made up an early release that covered over 550 HLA-typed donors. On average, around 230,000 unique TCR beta nucleotide sequences were sequenced per donor among about 400 genotyped donors of the cohort, with 15% to 20% of those sequences being non-productive. A later genetic analysis took genome-wide SNP genotypes for about 55% of the 666 donors and used that subset as a discovery cohort. Every discovery cohort repertoire had been produced on one sequencing platform. The later analysis used no new phenotypic data to find candidate immune exposures, relying instead on TCR beta sequences and their occurrence across donors. To predict cytomegalovirus infection status, the study brought together high-throughput TCR immunosequencing, statistical association of individual TCRs with disease status, and machine learning. To decide whether each TCR beta V gene segment behaved as functional or pseudogenic, an earlier analysis of approximately 620 of the donors relied on high-throughput TCR beta sequencing. In a later analysis, previously published TCR beta repertoires from more than 500 donors were re-analyzed and high-resolution HLA genotyping was added so that TCR occurrence patterns could be studied. Donor age, sex, ethnicity and CMV serostatus were compiled alongside the repertoire data. Roughly 5 DR-DQ haplotypes were handled as single units for association and clustering, since linkage in the cohort was strong. Besides the first cohort of around 670 subjects, a separate validation cohort made up of over a hundred different subjects was used. The number of typed donors differed by locus: about 620-630 for A, B, C, DRB1 and DQB1; some 500 for DQA1; 600 to 610 for DPA1; and about 450 for DPB1. Using immunosequencing, the study profiled T cell repertoires from around 670 subjects and related those repertoires to cytomegalovirus serostatus. On the study overall, not on this receptor specifically: A group of highly shared sequence variants was considered likely to be a technical artifact of the sequencing pipeline. A few of the identified cytomegalovirus-associated TCR beta chains were confirmed in vitro to be specific for cytomegalovirus antigens. Some IMGT-functional V segments, including TRBV6-2 and TRBV6-3, could not be told apart with the 87-base-pair reads, so those segments were excluded. At a false discovery rate of 0.05, a later analysis linked around 15,000 TCR beta sequences to specific HLA alleles. A further reported finding was that TCR beta sequences accurately predicted the HLA-A and HLA-B alleles for most subjects in the first cohort. It was suggested by the authors that the approach could potentially be generalized to other disease states and immunological phenotypes. In a later analysis, the rate of TCR association differed among HLA loci, with DRB1 alleles having the most associated TCRs and HLA-C alleles having the fewest. In an earlier analysis of roughly 500 of the donors, most TCR beta V segments appeared in productive rearrangements about 87% or about 30% of the time, broadly matching IMGT annotations. In a later analysis, HLA-associated TCR beta chains showed more clonal expansion and lower generation probabilities than non-associated chains that were equally common. Sequencing depth was assumed to be roughly uniform across donors in the presence/absence analyses, though that assumption may not hold. While some public TCRs were present in many individuals, most TCR sequences turned up only very rarely across donors. An association between a missense DCLRE1C variant and V-gene and J-gene trimming of TCR beta chains was found in a later genetic analysis and replicated in an independent cohort. About 15 rarely observed V segments, including chromosome 9 orphons, were excluded from the earlier analysis of just under 600 of the donors because counts were too low. Several of the top co-occurrence clusters appeared to be linked to parvovirus B19, influenza, CMV and Epstein-Barr virus, according to a later analysis. HLA typing was unavailable for some donors at each locus, so association tests used only the typed subset. Linkage disequilibrium might explain the correlated functional status among segregating V segments, but an unknown experimental factor could not be ruled out. Compared with the approximately 670-donor mean, donors in an Asian-associated ancestry cluster had fewer N-insertions in productive TCRs, according to a later genetic analysis. The study listed over 150 TCR beta chains as associated with cytomegalovirus. According to a later analysis, most CMV-associated TCR beta chains appeared to be HLA-restricted, and the HLA associations seemed to be driven largely by CMV exposure. The classifier was reported to diagnose cytomegalovirus status with high specificity and sensitivity in both the original and validation cohorts. For the cohort, immune exposure information was limited to CMV serostatus. This cohort had only TCR beta chains sequenced, and the lack of alpha or paired-chain data limited which features could be detected. When HLA alleles, especially DR and DQ, strongly co-occurred, TCR associations were difficult to assign to individual alleles.

Library preparation employed the immunoSEQ multiplex PCR assay. A mixture of 60 forward primers for TCR Vbeta segments and 13 reverse primers for TCR Jbeta segments was used in the multiplex PCR. Amplification of the CDR3 region of rearranged TCR beta genes was performed with a multiplex PCR assay on genomic DNA. On the Illumina HiSeq System, the amplified TCR beta libraries were sequenced as 87-base-pair reads. On the authors' methods: A later analysis counted 65 million to 90 million unique TCR beta chains across the 666 repertoires, and approximately 11 million of these chains were shared by at least two donors. To remove PCR and sequencing errors, raw reads were error-corrected and collapsed into unique sequences using a nearest-neighbor algorithm that merged closely related sequences. Alignment of CDR3 sequences to IMGT reference sequences was used to assign V, D and J gene segments. For a sequence to be retained, at least a six-nucleotide match to both a V gene segment and a J gene segment was required. Rearrangements were called productive when the CDR3 lacked stop codons and stayed in frame with V and J; all others were non-productive. CDR3 was defined by IMGT convention, running from the second conserved V-encoded cysteine to the conserved J-encoded phenylalanine. Sequences without an unambiguous match to a single V gene segment were excluded from the earlier analysis of about 600 of the donors. An earlier analysis of a few hundred of the donors classified V segments as functional when productive rearrangements were above 56.7% and as segregating when the standard deviation between donors was above 5%. To diagnose cytomegalovirus status from the catalog of TCR beta chain sequences, a statistical classification framework was built. In a later analysis, TCR nucleotide sequences were compared against IMGT/GENE-DB human TR gene sequences so that V and J genes could be assigned. A later analysis assigned CDR3 sequences and most-parsimonious VDJ recombination scenarios with the TCRdist pipeline. In a later analysis, every TCR beta chain was defined by the combination of its CDR3 amino acid sequence and its V-gene family, and reads without a unique V-gene family were dropped. As a way to deal with suspected cross-contamination and a sequencing artifact, a later analysis dropped roughly 620 nucleotide sequences that were highly shared and had low generation probability. For each public chain, a later analysis derived a clonal expansion index from normalized ranks of inferred template counts within each repertoire. Generation probabilities in a later analysis came from a VDJ recombination model fitted to out-of-frame rearrangements, and those results were checked against IGoR. In a later analysis, hypergeometric tests were used to score TCR-TCR, TCR-HLA and TCR-CMV co-occurrence, with a repertoire-size bias correction applied to TCR pairs. To estimate false discovery rates, a later analysis permuted the HLA or CMV assignments 20 times. A later analysis grouped co-occurring TCRs with DBSCAN, adding TCRdist sequence similarity when clustering within HLA-allele-positive subsets. Repertoires with fewer than 30,000 or more than 120,000 public chains were left out of co-occurrence clustering, as were roughly five repertoires with anomalous nucleotide sharing. This is the immuneACCESS table as TCRdb keeps it, with only in-frame sequences that have V and J called. A part of the clones is gone; compared with another copy, unresolved V genes explain less than half, and the rest is unexplained. Clone size and V and J calls were adopted from that table, with D and trimming inferred from the DNA. For this sample the table gives about 150,000 clones, of which under 80% were detected only once. The ten largest clones represent about 13% of the sample.

Sequencing was done on a sample of PBMCs. The TCR sequence derives from a woman aged 45-65 years in good health and CMV-seropositive. The chain joins TRBV2 to TRBJ1-1, with 8 bases in between that match TRBD1. The CDR3 protein is CASMGQVNTEAFF. Here is the DNA: TGTGCCAGCATGGGACAGGTAAACACTGAAGCTTTCTTT.